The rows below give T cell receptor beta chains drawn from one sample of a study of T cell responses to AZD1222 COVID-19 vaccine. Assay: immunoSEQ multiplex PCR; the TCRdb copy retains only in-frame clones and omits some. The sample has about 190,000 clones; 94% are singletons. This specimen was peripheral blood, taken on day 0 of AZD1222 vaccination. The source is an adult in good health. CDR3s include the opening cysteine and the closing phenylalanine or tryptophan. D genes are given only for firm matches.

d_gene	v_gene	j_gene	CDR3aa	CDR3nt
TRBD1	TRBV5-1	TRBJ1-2	CASSVQGAHGYTF	TGCGCCAGCAGCGTACAGGGGGCGCATGGCTACACCTTC
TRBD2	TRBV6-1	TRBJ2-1	CASSEFPLAGAPNEQFF	TGTGCCAGCAGTGAATTTCCGCTAGCGGGAGCCCCCAATGAGCAGTTCTTC
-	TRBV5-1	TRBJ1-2	CASSLVPSRYGYTF	TGCGCCAGCAGCTTGGTCCCATCCAGATATGGCTACACCTTC
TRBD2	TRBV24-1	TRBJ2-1	CATSETSGRTNEQFF	TGTGCCACCAGTGAAACTAGCGGGAGAACTAATGAGCAGTTCTTC
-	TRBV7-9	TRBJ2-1	CASSLAGGNEQFF	TGTGCCAGCAGCTTAGCGGGGGGCAATGAGCAGTTCTTC
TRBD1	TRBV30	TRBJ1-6	CAWRVQGARSPLHF	TGTGCCTGGCGCGTACAGGGGGCGCGATCACCCCTCCACTTT
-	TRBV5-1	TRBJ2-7	CASSLERLGAEQYF	TGCGCCAGCAGCTTGGAGCGGCTAGGGGCCGAGCAGTACTTC
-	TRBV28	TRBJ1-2	CASRDGNYGYTF	TGTGCCAGCAGGGACGGAAACTATGGCTACACCTTC
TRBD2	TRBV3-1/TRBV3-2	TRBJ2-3	CASSRAGLAGSTDTQYF	TGTGCCAGCAGCCGGGCGGGGCTAGCGGGAAGCACAGATACGCAGTATTTT
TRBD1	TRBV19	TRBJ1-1	CASSTSTGVGAFF	TGTGCCAGTAGTACTTCGACAGGGGTTGGAGCTTTCTTT
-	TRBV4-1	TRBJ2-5	CASSQVAVFETQYF	TGCGCCAGCAGTCAAGTAGCAGTTTTCGAGACCCAGTACTTC
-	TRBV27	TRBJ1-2	CASSFRVLNYGYTF	TGTGCCAGCAGTTTCAGGGTTTTAAACTATGGCTACACCTTC
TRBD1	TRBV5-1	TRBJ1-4	CASKGTDNEKLFF	TGCGCCAGCAAGGGGACAGATAATGAAAAACTGTTTTTT
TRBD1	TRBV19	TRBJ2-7	CASSPLGQAYEQYF	TGTGCCAGTAGTCCCCTCGGACAGGCCTACGAGCAGTACTTC
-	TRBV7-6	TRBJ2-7	CASSLSSGTPYEQYF	TGTGCCAGCAGCTTATCATCGGGGACTCCCTACGAGCAGTACTTC
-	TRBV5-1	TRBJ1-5	CASSLGTNRNQPQHF	TGCGCCAGCAGCTTGGGTACGAATCGCAATCAGCCCCAGCATTTT
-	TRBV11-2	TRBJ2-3	CASSLDTGDTQYF	TGTGCCAGCAGCTTAGATACGGGAGATACGCAGTATTTT
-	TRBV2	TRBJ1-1	CASVISRLNTEAFF	TGTGCCAGCGTTATAAGTAGGCTTAACACTGAAGCTTTCTTT
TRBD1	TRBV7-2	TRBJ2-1	CASSRGLDEQFF	TGTGCCAGCAGCAGGGGGCTTGATGAGCAGTTCTTC
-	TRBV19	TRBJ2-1	CASSILDGYNEQFF	TGTGCCAGTAGTATATTGGACGGCTACAATGAGCAGTTCTTC
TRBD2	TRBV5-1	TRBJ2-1	CASSLSLGEGVVEQFF	TGCGCCAGCAGCTTGTCCCTAGGGGAGGGTGTTGTTGAGCAGTTCTTC
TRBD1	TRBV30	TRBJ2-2	CAWTIRQGWTGELFF	TGTGCCTGGACCATCAGACAGGGATGGACCGGGGAGCTGTTTTTT
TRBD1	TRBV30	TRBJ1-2	CAWNGDRDSRNYGYTF	TGTGCCTGGAATGGGGACAGGGACTCTCGTAACTATGGCTACACCTTC
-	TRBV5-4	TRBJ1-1	CASSLDRVNTEAFF	TGTGCCAGCAGCTTGGATAGGGTGAACACTGAAGCTTTCTTT
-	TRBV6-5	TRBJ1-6	CASSYRQGHSPLHF	TGTGCCAGCAGTTACCGGCAGGGGCATTCACCCCTCCACTTT